Each of the 29 T cell receptor beta chains below was sequenced from the same sample in a study of cytomegalovirus exposure and HLA in healthy donors. Researchers ran the PCR with 60 Vbeta and 13 Jbeta primers. Clones were read by immunoSEQ multiplex PCR, and TCRdb kept only the in-frame ones, dropping some. The table records tens of thousands of clones, around 67% of them present only once. The sample was PBMCs. The origin of the receptors is a human donor in good health.

Remarks on this clone: Other DNA sequences in this specimen translate into the identical CDR3. This chain connects TRBV18 to TRBJ1-6, with 8 bases lining up with TRBD1. Germline V lookup: CDR1 KGHSH, CDR2 LQKENI. V lost 4 bases and J lost 6; bases outside the gene matches: 2. The CDR3 extends over 14 amino acids. CDR3 nucleotides: TGTGCCAGCTCACTGGGACAGGCTAATTCACCCCTCCACTTT. It specifies CASSLGQANSPLHF.

The gene calls are TRBV2 and TRBJ2-7; 7 positions agree with TRBD2. The CDR3 length is 11 residues. Trimming removed 8 bases from V and 5 bases from J; junction bases left unmatched: 3. Germline loops: CDR1 SNHLY, CDR2 FYNNEI. In nucleotides, the CDR3 is TGTGCCAGCGAGGCGGGGGACGAGCAGTACTTC. It yields the protein CASEAGDEQYF.

Only a few counts were recorded for this clone. The genes are TRBV18 and TRBJ2-7; 8 bases agree with TRBD2. V shed 4 bases, J shed 3 bases, and the junction held 2 bases outside the gene matches. Germline values: CDR1 KGHSH, CDR2 LQKENI. CDR3 length: 13 amino acids. The CDR3 sequence: CASSLTSVYEQYF. In DNA form, the CDR3 reads TGTGCCAGCTCACTGACTAGCGTCTACGAGCAGTACTTC.

CDR3 bases: TGTGCCAGCAGGTTCGGGAGGGACACCGGGGAGCTGTTTTTT. Translated: CASRFGRDTGELFF. The J gene is TRBJ2-2, the V gene TRBV7-9; 8 bases align to TRBD2. The CDR3 covers 14 residues. From germline, CDR1 is SEHNR and CDR2 FQNEAQ (reference sequence). Trimming took 6 bases from V and 3 from J; bases not matched to a gene: 3.

The V and J genes are TRBV5-6 and TRBJ2-3, with 8 bases aligning to TRBD1. CDR3 length: 14 residues. The germline V gene has CDR1 SGHDT and CDR2 YYEEEE. The V gene end was trimmed by 4 bases and the J gene end by 10 bases; junction bases not matched to a gene: 11. The CDR3 region is CASSPGSRGHPQYF. Written as DNA, the CDR3 is TGTGCCAGCAGCCCTGGTTCCAGGGGGCATCCGCAGTATTTT. The full variable domain, its missing parts supplied by reference TRBV5-6 and TRBJ2-3, is DAGVTQSPTHLIKTRGQQVTLRCSPKSGHDTVSWYQQALGQGPQFIFQYYEEEERQRGNFPDRFSGHQFPNYSSELNVNALLLGDSALYLCASSPGSRGHPQYFGPGTRLTVL.

The rearrangement uses TRBV2 and TRBJ2-7, with TRBD1 identical over 7 bases. V shed 7 bases and J 4 bases; nucleotides not matched to a gene: 4. There are 12 residues in the CDR3. Germline V gives CDR1 SNHLY, CDR2 FYNNEI. CDR3 sequence: CASNKQGYEQYF. Here the CDR3 DNA reads TGTGCCAGCAACAAACAGGGGTACGAGCAGTACTTC. The full variable domain, rest sourced from reference TRBV2 and TRBJ2-7, is EPEVTQTPSHQVTQMGQEVILRCVPISNHLYFYWYRQILGQKVEFLVSFYNNEISEKSEIFDDQFSVERPDGSNFTLKIRSTKLEDSAMYFCASNKQGYEQYFGPGTRLTVT.

This clone was observed a handful of times. The chain employs TRBV6-6 and TRBJ1-5; D possibly corresponds to TRBD1 (6 bases). The CDR3 is 15 residues long. CDR1 and CDR2 from the germline V gene are MNHNY and SVGAGI (reference sequence). Between the trimmed V and J ends, which lost 7 bases and 4 bases, there was a span of 17 bases. The CDR3: CASKPVGQLNQPQHF. CDR3 DNA sequence: TGTGCCAGCAAACCAGTAGGACAGCTTAATCAGCCCCAGCATTTT.

V usage is TRBV4-1 and J usage is TRBJ2-5; no clear D. This CDR3 comprises 13 residues. CDR1 is MGHRA, CDR2 YSYEKL, per germline. V lost 0 bases and J lost 5, with 7 bases in between. CDR3 region: CASSQDFEETQYF. CDR3 sequence (DNA): TGCGCCAGCAGCCAAGATTTTGAGGAGACCCAGTACTTC.

The chain has TRBV7-2 and TRBJ1-1; D gene unclear. The CDR3 sequence is 15 residues long. V shed 4 bases and J shed 0 bases, with 12 bases lying between them. Germline values: CDR1 SGHTA, CDR2 FQGNSA. CDR3: CASSSSNSMNTEAFF. CDR3 bases: TGTGCCAGCAGCTCCTCGAACAGCATGAACACTGAAGCTTTCTTT.

This clone was found a few times. The chain links TRBV11-3 to TRBJ1-1, with 7 bases that match TRBD1. Germline V gene data show CDR1 as SGHNT and CDR2 as YENEEA. The V and J ends lost 5 bases and 0 bases, in that order; junction bases with no gene match: 6. The CDR3 loop spans 15 amino acids. CDR3 nucleotides: TGTGCCAGCAGCCGGGACAGCTACCTGAACACTGAAGCTTTCTTT. It specifies CASSRDSYLNTEAFF.

The gene calls are TRBV6-5 and TRBJ2-3; D gene ambiguous. Germline V gene data show CDR1 as MNHEY and CDR2 as SVGAGI. V gave up 2 bases and J gave up 4 bases, with 10 bases separating them. This CDR3 has 14 residues. The CDR3 is CASSYQATPDTQYF. The CDR3, as DNA: TGTGCCAGCAGTTACCAGGCTACCCCAGATACGCAGTATTTT.

V is TRBV9 and J is TRBJ1-2; D uncertain. CDR1 is SGDLS and CDR2 is YYNGEE in the germline V gene. This CDR3 spans 14 amino acids. V lost 0 bases, J lost 3 bases, and 9 bases lay in between. CDR3 loop: CASSVEAGYYGYTF. The DNA for the CDR3 is TGTGCCAGCAGCGTAGAGGCAGGCTACTATGGCTACACCTTC. Based on the CDR3 plus reference TRBV9 and TRBJ1-2, the full variable domain is DSGVTQTPKHLITATGQRVTLRCSPRSGDLSVYWYQQSLDQGLQFLIQYYNGEERAKGNILERFSAQQFPDLHSELNLSSLELGDSALYFCASSVEAGYYGYTFGSGTRLTVV.

The chain combines TRBV20-1 with TRBJ2-5; D gene uncertain. The CDR3 covers 11 residues. Germline V gives CDR1 DFQATT, CDR2 SNEGSKA (reference sequence). CDR3 loop: CSLWREETQYF. The CDR3 DNA follows: TGCAGCCTCTGGAGAGAAGAGACCCAGTACTTC.

The J gene is TRBJ1-1, the V gene TRBV7-9; tentative D call: TRBD1 (5 bases). There are 19 residues in the CDR3. V dropped 2 bases and J dropped 0 bases, with 22 bases sitting between them. Germline-derived CDR1 and CDR2 are SEHNR and FQNEAQ (reference sequence). In DNA, the CDR3 is TGTGCCAGCAGCTTACGGTTAATAGGGGAAATAATGATGAACACTGAAGCTTTCTTT. It encodes CASSLRLIGEIMMNTEAFF.

The gene calls are TRBV5-1 and TRBJ2-3, with 11 bases identical to TRBD2. J lost 4 bases, V lost 2 bases, and 0 bases had no gene match. CDR1 SGHRS and CDR2 YFSETQ come from the germline V gene. This CDR3 comprises 14 residues. The CDR3 reads CASSFSGGADTQYF. The CDR3 bases are TGCGCCAGCAGCTTTAGCGGGGGGGCAGATACGCAGTATTTT.

A remark on this clone: At one boundary the junction diverges from the germline segment, which might be a read error. The chain couples TRBV7-7 to TRBJ2-1; TRBD1 agrees at 12 bases. The germline V gene encodes CDR1 SSHAT and CDR2 FNYEAQ (reference sequence). The CDR3 sequence is 16 residues long. Here the CDR3 DNA reads TGTGCTAGCAGCTTAGCGGGACAGGGGGCTTGGAATGAGCAGTTCTTC. Amino acids: CASSLAGQGAWNEQFF.

This chain links TRBV7-6 with TRBJ2-7; tentatively, D is TRBD2 (7 bases). Germline loops: CDR1 SGHVS, CDR2 FNYEAQ. V was shortened by 5 bases and J by 2 bases, with 19 bases between the two germline ends. This CDR3 is built from 16 residues. CDR3 sequence (DNA): TGTGCCAGCAGCCATCGAGGGATCGGGGGGCCCTACGAGCAGTACTTC. Translated, it gives CASSHRGIGGPYEQYF.

This clone turned up a few times. The chain uses TRBV28 and TRBJ1-6, with a tentative D call TRBD1 (5 bases). The CDR3 has 14 amino acids. Germline assignment: CDR1 MDHEN and CDR2 SYDVKM. V lost 3 bases to trimming and J lost 13 bases, with 16 bases between them. The CDR3 DNA sequence: TGTGCCAGCAGTTTCCCCAGGGAAGGAGCCCCCCTCCACTTT. This sequence encodes CASSFPREGAPLHF.

V is TRBV7-8 and J is TRBJ2-4; 7 bases align to TRBD1. J lost 0 bases, V lost 6 bases, and 8 bases had no gene match. The CDR3 contains 16 residues. Germline V gene sequence: CDR1 SGHVS, CDR2 FQNEAQ. The CDR3 coding sequence is TGTGCCAGCAGTCAGGGGGTGGAAGTAGCCAAAAACATTCAGTACTTC. The encoded protein is CASSQGVEVAKNIQYF. The full variable domain, rest sourced from reference TRBV7-8 and TRBJ2-4, is GAGVSQSPRYKVAKRGQDVALRCDPISGHVSLFWYQQALGQGPEFLTYFQNEAQLDKSGLPSDRFFAERPEGSVSTLKIQRTQQEDSAVYLCASSQGVEVAKNIQYFGAGTRLSVL.

This clone showed up just once. The chain is built from TRBV11-3 and TRBJ2-7, with D possibly being TRBD2 (6 bases). This CDR3 contains 13 residues. In germline, CDR1 is SGHNT, CDR2 YENEEA. V lost 8 bases, J lost 7 bases, and 18 bases lay in between. Written as DNA, the CDR3 is TGTGCCAGCCAGGAGGGGCTGGCTAGGGAGCAGTACTTC. As protein: CASQEGLAREQYF.

The genes are TRBV6-5 and TRBJ1-5; D remains ambiguous. The CDR3 length is 14 residues. V was clipped by 6 bases and J by 0 bases, with 9 bases between them. Germline V CDR1 and CDR2: MNHEY, SVGAGI. CDR3 in amino acids: CASRNRGSNQPQHF. The CDR3, as DNA: TGTGCCAGCAGAAACCGGGGTAGCAATCAGCCCCAGCATTTT.

V gene TRBV2 combines with J gene TRBJ1-5, with 7 bases fitting TRBD1. The trim removed 8 bases at V and 5 bases at J, leaving 12 bases unmatched. The CDR3 sequence is 15 residues long. From germline, CDR1 is SNHLY and CDR2 FYNNEI. The CDR3 is CASGQSTGSHQPQHF. CDR3 nucleotide sequence: TGTGCCAGCGGCCAATCGACAGGGTCACATCAGCCCCAGCATTTT.

The sample holds a few counts of this clone. J is TRBJ2-2 and V is TRBV9; 10 nucleotides align to TRBD1. With V trimmed by 3 bases and J by 2 bases, 7 bases remained unmatched. The CDR3 totals 17 residues. Germline V gives CDR1 SGDLS, CDR2 YYNGEE. This CDR3 reads CASSALGTGDNTGELFF. For the CDR3, the DNA is TGTGCCAGCAGCGCACTGGGGACAGGGGATAACACCGGGGAGCTGTTTTTT.

The V gene is TRBV7-2, the J gene TRBJ2-3; unclear D gene. Germline values: CDR1 SGHTA, CDR2 FQGNSA. The V gene lost 5 bases and the J gene lost 5 bases, with 11 bases spanning the gap. The CDR3 covers 13 residues. This CDR3 reads CASSPRRGDTQYF. The CDR3 coding sequence is TGTGCCAGCAGCCCTCGCCGAGGAGATACGCAGTATTTT.

The chain carries TRBV14 and TRBJ2-3, with D perhaps TRBD2 (6 bases). Germline assignment: CDR1 SGHDN and CDR2 FVKESK. The V end was cut by 4 bases, the J end by 4 bases, with 12 bases between. CDR3 length: 14 amino acids. The CDR3 DNA follows: TGTGCCAGCAGCCCCCGACTAGTGGCAGATACGCAGTATTTT. This translates into CASSPRLVADTQYF.

The V and J genes are TRBV5-6 and TRBJ2-5; a weak D match, TRBD1 (5 bases). The V end lost 3 bases, the J end lost 4 bases, and 13 bases lay between the germline ends. In germline, CDR1 is SGHDT, CDR2 YYEEEE. This CDR3 is 14 amino acids long. CDR3 in DNA: TGTGCCAGCAGCTCCCTGGGCAGGGCAGAGACCCAGTACTTC. Translating it yields CASSSLGRAETQYF. The complete variable domain, with remaining parts taken from reference TRBV5-6 and TRBJ2-5, reads DAGVTQSPTHLIKTRGQQVTLRCSPKSGHDTVSWYQQALGQGPQFIFQYYEEEERQRGNFPDRFSGHQFPNYSSELNVNALLLGDSALYLCASSSLGRAETQYFGPGTRLLVL.

V and J are TRBV6-1 and TRBJ2-7; D is uncertain. The CDR3 has 13 residues. CDR1 and CDR2 (germline): MNHNS, SASEGT. Between the trimmed V and J ends, which lost 4 bases and 0 bases, there was a span of 7 bases. The CDR3, as DNA: TGTGCCAGCAGTGGGCCCCCCTCCTACGAGCAGTACTTC. Protein: CASSGPPSYEQYF.

The rearrangement joins TRBV11-3 to TRBJ2-1, with TRBD2 matching 14 bases. The V and J ends lost 8 bases and 0 bases, in that order; junction bases with no gene match: 3. The CDR3 has 16 residues. Germline CDR1 reads SGHNT; CDR2 reads YENEEA. CDR3 loop: CASGTSGGSSYNEQFF. In DNA form, the CDR3 reads TGTGCCAGCGGGACTAGCGGGGGAAGCTCCTACAATGAGCAGTTCTTC.

There are a few counts of this clone. The chain has TRBV19 and TRBJ2-5; D is ambiguous. The CDR3 consists of 12 residues. Germline V CDR1 and CDR2: LNHDA, SQIVND (reference sequence). Trimming removed 5 bases at V and 2 bases at J, with 6 bases between. The CDR3 is CASSVRQETQYF. The CDR3, as DNA: TGTGCCAGTAGTGTCAGGCAAGAGACCCAGTACTTC.